These 4 T cell receptor beta chains originate from one sample sequenced in a study of cytomegalovirus exposure and HLA in healthy donors. The PCR had 60 Vbeta and 13 Jbeta primers. Here immunoSEQ multiplex PCR was the method, and the copy in TCRdb shows in-frame clones only, minus some. The profile shows around 120,000 clones, roughly two thirds of them singletons. Material for sequencing was PBMCs. These receptors originate from a young man in good health and CMV-seropositive.

This clone has only a few counts. The chain combines TRBV11-2 with TRBJ1-2; D gene uncertain. V lost 5 bases, J lost 6 bases, and 13 bases lay in between. Germline V gene lookup returns CDR1 SGHAT and CDR2 FQNNGV. The CDR3 covers 13 residues. This chain's CDR3 is CASSLGRSNGYTF. The CDR3 DNA reads TGTGCCAGCAGCCTCGGGAGGAGTAATGGCTACACCTTC. The entire variable domain, with the rest obtained from reference TRBV11-2 and TRBJ1-2, is as follows: EAGVAQSPRYKIIEKRQSVAFWCNPISGHATLYWYQQILGQGPKLLIQFQNNGVVDDSQLPKDRFSAERLKGVDSTLKIQPAKLEDSAVYLCASSLGRSNGYTFGSGTRLTVV.

This rearrangement joins TRBV6-6 to TRBJ1-5; 8 nucleotides agree with TRBD1. After removal of 6 bases from V and 0 bases from J, the junction contained 7 bases not matched to a gene. Germline V lookup: CDR1 MNHNY, CDR2 SVGAGI (reference sequence). This CDR3 has 16 residues. CDR3 DNA: TGTGCCAGCAGGGGGACAGGACCTTATAGCAATCAGCCCCAGCATTTT. It yields the protein CASRGTGPYSNQPQHF.

In its sample, this clone was seen once. This chain joins TRBV18 and TRBJ2-7, with D tentatively TRBD1 (6 bases). Germline-derived CDR1 and CDR2 are KGHSH and LQKENI. Trimming took 3 bases from V and 0 from J, leaving 12 bases between them. CDR3 size: 15 residues. CDR3 sequence reads: CASSPGTPSSYEQYF. As DNA, the CDR3 is TGTGCCAGCTCACCTGGGACACCCAGCTCCTACGAGCAGTACTTC.

The chain uses TRBV5-1 and TRBJ2-1; the match to TRBD2 covers 7 bases. The germline V gene has CDR1 SGHRS and CDR2 YFSETQ. The CDR3 is 15 residues long. The V gene end was trimmed by 4 bases and the J gene end by 4 bases; junction bases not matched to a gene: 8. The CDR3 loop reads CASSTLADSYNEQFF. Written as DNA, the CDR3 is TGCGCCAGCAGCACTCTAGCGGACTCTTACAATGAGCAGTTCTTC.